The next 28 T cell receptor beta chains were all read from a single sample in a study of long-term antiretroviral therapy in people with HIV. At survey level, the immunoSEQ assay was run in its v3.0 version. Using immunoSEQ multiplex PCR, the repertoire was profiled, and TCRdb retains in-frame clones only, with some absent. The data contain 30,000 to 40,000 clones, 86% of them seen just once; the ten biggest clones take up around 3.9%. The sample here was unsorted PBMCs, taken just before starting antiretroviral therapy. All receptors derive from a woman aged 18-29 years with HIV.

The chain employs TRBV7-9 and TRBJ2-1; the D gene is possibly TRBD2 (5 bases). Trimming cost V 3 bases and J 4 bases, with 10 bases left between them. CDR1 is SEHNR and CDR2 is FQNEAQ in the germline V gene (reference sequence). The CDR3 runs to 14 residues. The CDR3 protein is CASSFIGEYNEQFF. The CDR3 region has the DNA TGTGCCAGCAGCTTTATCGGGGAATACAATGAGCAGTTCTTC.

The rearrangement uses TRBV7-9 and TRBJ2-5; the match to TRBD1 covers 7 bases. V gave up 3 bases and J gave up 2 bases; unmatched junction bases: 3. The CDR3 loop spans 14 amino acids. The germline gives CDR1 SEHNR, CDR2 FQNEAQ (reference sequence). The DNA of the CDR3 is TGTGCCAGCAGCTTGGGACAGACGCAAGAGACCCAGTACTTC. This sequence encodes CASSLGQTQETQYF.

The CDR3 sequence is CASSRPRDRATDTQYF. The DNA for the CDR3 is TGCGCCAGCAGCCGCCCCCGGGACAGGGCCACAGATACGCAGTATTTT. The chain joins TRBV4-1 to TRBJ2-3; 9 bases map to TRBD1. Germline values: CDR1 MGHRA, CDR2 YSYEKL. The CDR3 has 16 amino acids. The V gene end was trimmed by 4 bases and the J gene end by 2 bases; junction bases not matched to a gene: 7.

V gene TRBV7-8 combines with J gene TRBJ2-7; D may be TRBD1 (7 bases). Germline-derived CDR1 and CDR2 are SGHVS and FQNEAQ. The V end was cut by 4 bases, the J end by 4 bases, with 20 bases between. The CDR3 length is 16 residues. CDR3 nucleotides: TGTGCCAGCAGCTGGAGACAGGGAGGAATTACTTACGAGCAGTACTTC. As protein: CASSWRQGGITYEQYF.

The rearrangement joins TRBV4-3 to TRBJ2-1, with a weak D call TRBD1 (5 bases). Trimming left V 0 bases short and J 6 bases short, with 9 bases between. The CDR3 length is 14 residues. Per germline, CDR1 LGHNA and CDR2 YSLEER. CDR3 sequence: CASSQDQGSNEQFF. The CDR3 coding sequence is TGCGCCAGCAGCCAAGATCAGGGTTCCAATGAGCAGTTCTTC.

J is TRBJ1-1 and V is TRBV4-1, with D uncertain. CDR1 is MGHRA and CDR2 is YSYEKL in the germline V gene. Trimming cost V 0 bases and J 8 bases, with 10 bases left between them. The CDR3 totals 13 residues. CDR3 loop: CASSQEGWREAFF. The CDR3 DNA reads TGCGCCAGCAGCCAAGAAGGTTGGCGGGAAGCTTTCTTT.

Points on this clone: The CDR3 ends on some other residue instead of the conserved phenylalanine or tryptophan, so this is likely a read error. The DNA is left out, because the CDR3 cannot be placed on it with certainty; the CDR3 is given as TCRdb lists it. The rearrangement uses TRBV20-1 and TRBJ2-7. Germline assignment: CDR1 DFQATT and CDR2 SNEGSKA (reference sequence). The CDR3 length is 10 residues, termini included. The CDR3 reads CSARVPSPTL.

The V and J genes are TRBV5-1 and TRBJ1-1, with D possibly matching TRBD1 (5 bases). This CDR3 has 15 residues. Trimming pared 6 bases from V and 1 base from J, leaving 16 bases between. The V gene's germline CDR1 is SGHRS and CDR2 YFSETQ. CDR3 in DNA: TGCGCCAGCAACGTTATCCCCCAGGGGAACACTGAAGCTTTCTTT. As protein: CASNVIPQGNTEAFF.

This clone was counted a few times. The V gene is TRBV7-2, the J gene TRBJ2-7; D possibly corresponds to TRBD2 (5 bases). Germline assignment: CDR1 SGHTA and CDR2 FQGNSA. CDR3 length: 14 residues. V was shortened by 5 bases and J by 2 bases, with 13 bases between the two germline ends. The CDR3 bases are TGTGCCAGCAGCCCCCGGGGTTTTGCCTACGAGCAGTACTTC. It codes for CASSPRGFAYEQYF.

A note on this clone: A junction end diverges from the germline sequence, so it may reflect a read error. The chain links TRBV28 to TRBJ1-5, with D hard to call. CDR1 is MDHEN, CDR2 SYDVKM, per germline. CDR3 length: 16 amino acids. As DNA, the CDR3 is TGTGCCACCAGTTCTGCGTATGAGGGCGCAAGGCAGCCCCAGCATTTT. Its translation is CATSSAYEGARQPQHF.

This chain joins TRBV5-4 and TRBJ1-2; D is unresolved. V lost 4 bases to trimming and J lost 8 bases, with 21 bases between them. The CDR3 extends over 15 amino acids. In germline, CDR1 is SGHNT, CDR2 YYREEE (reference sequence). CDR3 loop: CASSQPRVGSRGYTF. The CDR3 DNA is TGTGCCAGCAGCCAGCCAAGGGTGGGCTCTAGAGGCTACACCTTC.

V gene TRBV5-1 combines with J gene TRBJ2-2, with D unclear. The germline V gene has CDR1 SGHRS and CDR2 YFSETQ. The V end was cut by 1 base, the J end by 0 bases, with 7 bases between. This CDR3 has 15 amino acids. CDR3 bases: TGCGCCAGCAGCTTGATTATCTCGAACACCGGGGAGCTGTTTTTT. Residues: CASSLIISNTGELFF.

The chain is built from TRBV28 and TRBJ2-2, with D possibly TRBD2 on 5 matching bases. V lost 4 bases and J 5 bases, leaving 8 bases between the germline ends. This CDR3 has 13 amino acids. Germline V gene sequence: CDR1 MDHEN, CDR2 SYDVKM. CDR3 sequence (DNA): TGTGCCAGCAGTTGGCCGGGAACCGGGGAGCTGTTTTTT. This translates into CASSWPGTGELFF. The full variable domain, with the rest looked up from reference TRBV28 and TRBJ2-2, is DVKVTQSSRYLVKRTGEKVFLECVQDMDHENMFWYRQDPGLGLRLIYFSYDVKMKEKGDIPEGYSVSREKKERFSLILESASTNQTSMYLCASSWPGTGELFFGEGSRLTVL.

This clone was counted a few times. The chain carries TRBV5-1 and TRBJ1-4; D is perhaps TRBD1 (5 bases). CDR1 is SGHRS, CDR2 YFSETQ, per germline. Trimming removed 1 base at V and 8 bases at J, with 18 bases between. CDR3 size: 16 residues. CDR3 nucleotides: TGCGCCAGCAGCTTGTTCAATTGGGACTCCGGGGAAAAACTGTTTTTT. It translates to CASSLFNWDSGEKLFF.

The CDR3 nucleotides are TGTGCCAGCAGCTTAGAGCGTCCCATAATAACTGGGGCCAACGTCCTGACTTTC. Its translation: CASSLERPIITGANVLTF. The chain employs TRBV7-9 and TRBJ2-6; D ambiguous. The germline V gene encodes CDR1 SEHNR and CDR2 FQNEAQ (reference sequence). The CDR3 length is 18 residues. Trimming took off 1 base at V and 2 bases at J, with 15 bases between the two ends.

The CDR3 reads CASSLGRVDQPQHF. The DNA of the CDR3 is TGCGCCAGCAGCTTGGGTAGGGTGGATCAGCCCCAGCATTTT. This rearrangement joins TRBV5-1 to TRBJ1-5; D uncertain. The length of the CDR3 is 14 residues. V dropped 0 bases and J dropped 5 bases, with 9 bases sitting between them. The germline V gene has CDR1 SGHRS and CDR2 YFSETQ.

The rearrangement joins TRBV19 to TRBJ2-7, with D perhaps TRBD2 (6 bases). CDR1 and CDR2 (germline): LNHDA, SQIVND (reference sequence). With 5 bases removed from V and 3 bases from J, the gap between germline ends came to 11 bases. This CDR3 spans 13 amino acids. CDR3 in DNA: TGTGCCAGTAGTCTGGGACTTTACTACGAGCAGTACTTC. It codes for CASSLGLYYEQYF.

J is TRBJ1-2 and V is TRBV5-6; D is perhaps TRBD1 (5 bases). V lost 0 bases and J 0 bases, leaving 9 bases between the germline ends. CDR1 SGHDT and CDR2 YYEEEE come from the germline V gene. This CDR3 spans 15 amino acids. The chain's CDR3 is CASSLGSTANYGYTF. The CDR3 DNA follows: TGTGCCAGCAGCTTGGGTTCGACAGCTAACTATGGCTACACCTTC.

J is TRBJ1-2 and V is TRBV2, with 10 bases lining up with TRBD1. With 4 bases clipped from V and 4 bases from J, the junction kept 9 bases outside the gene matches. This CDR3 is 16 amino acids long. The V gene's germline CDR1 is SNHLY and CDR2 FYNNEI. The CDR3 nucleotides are TGTGCCAGCAGTGGAGGCCGGGACAGGGGTATCTATGGCTACACCTTC. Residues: CASSGGRDRGIYGYTF.

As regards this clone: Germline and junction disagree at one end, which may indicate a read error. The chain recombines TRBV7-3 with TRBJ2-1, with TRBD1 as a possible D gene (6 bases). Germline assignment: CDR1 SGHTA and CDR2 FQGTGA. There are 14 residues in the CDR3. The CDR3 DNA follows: TGTGCCAGCAGCTCCAGGGGCTCCCACAATGAGCAGTTCTTC. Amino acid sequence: CASSSRGSHNEQFF. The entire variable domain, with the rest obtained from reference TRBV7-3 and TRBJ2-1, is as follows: GAGVSQTPSNKVTEKGKYVELRCDPISGHTALYWYRQSLGQGPEFLIYFQGTGAADDSGLPNDRFFAVRPEGSVSTLKIQRTERGDSAVYLCASSSRGSHNEQFFGPGTRLTVL.

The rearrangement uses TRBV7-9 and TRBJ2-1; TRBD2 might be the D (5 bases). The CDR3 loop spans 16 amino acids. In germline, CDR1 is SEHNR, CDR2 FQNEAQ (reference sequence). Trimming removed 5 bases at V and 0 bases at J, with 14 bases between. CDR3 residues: CASSPLLGSSYNEQFF. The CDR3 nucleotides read TGTGCCAGCAGCCCGTTACTAGGTAGCTCCTACAATGAGCAGTTCTTC.

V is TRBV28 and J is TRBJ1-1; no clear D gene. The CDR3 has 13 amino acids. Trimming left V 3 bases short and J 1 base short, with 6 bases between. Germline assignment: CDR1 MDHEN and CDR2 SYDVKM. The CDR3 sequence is CASSFRQNTEAFF. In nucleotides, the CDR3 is TGTGCCAGCAGTTTCCGCCAGAACACTGAAGCTTTCTTT. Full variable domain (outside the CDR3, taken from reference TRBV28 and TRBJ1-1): DVKVTQSSRYLVKRTGEKVFLECVQDMDHENMFWYRQDPGLGLRLIYFSYDVKMKEKGDIPEGYSVSREKKERFSLILESASTNQTSMYLCASSFRQNTEAFFGQGTRLTVV.

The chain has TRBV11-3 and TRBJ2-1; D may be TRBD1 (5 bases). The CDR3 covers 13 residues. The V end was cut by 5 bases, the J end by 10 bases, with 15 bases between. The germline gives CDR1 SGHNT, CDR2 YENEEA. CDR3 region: CASSVLLGAEQFF. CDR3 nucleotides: TGTGCCAGCAGCGTTCTTTTAGGGGCGGAGCAGTTCTTC.

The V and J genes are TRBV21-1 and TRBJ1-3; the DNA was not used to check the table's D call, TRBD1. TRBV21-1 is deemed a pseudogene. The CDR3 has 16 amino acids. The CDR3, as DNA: TGTGCCAGCAGCAAACGCCGAAGGGGGTCTGGAAACACCATATATTTT. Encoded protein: CASSKRRRGSGNTIYF.

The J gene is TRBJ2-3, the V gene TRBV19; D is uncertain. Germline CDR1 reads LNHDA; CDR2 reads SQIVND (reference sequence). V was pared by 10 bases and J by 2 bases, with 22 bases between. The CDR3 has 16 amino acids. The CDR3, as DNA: TGTGCCACTGCCCCATTTGTGGTAGGGCTCACAGATACGCAGTATTTT. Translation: CATAPFVVGLTDTQYF.

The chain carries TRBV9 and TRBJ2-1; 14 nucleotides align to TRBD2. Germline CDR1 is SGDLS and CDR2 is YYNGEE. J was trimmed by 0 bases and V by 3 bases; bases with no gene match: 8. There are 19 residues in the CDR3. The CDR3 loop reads CASSDRLAGGTLSYNEQFF. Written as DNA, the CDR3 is TGTGCCAGCAGCGACCGACTAGCGGGAGGGACCCTCTCCTACAATGAGCAGTTCTTC.

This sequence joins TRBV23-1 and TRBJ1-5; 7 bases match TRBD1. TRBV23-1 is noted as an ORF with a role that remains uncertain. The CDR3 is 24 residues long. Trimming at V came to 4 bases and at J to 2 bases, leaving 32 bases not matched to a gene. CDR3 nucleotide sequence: TGCGCCAGCAGTCTAATGTCCCCCACCTTAGACAGGGTCGTTGGCCGGGTGGGCAATCAGCCCCAGCATTTT. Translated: CASSLMSPTLDRVVGRVGNQPQHF.

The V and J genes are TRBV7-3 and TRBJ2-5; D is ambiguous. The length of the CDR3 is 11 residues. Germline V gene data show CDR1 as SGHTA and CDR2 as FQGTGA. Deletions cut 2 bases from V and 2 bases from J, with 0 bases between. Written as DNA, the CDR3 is TGTGCCAGCAGCTTACAAGAGACCCAGTACTTC. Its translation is CASSLQETQYF.